Shown below are 10 T cell receptor beta chains from a single sample sequenced in a study of blood T cell repertoires in COVID-19. This table comes from immunoSEQ multiplex PCR, and its TCRdb copy is limited to in-frame clones, with some not included. The sample has about 160,000 clones; approximately 91% are singletons. The material sequenced was peripheral blood. Every receptor here comes from a young man with acute or convalescent COVID-19.

J is TRBJ2-5 and V is TRBV27, with 9 bases fitting TRBD2. The J segment lost 2 bases and the V segment lost 5 bases, leaving 3 bases of the junction unmatched. In germline, CDR1 is MNHEY, CDR2 SMNVEV (reference sequence). The CDR3 is made up of 14 amino acids. This chain's CDR3 is CASSHGLAQETQYF. CDR3 bases: TGTGCCAGCAGTCATGGACTAGCGCAAGAGACCCAGTACTTC.

V usage is TRBV27 and J usage is TRBJ1-5; tentatively, D is TRBD1 (5 bases). Trimming left V 6 bases short and J 4 bases short, with 7 bases between. The germline V gene has CDR1 MNHEY and CDR2 SMNVEV (reference sequence). The CDR3 consists of 12 residues. For the CDR3, the DNA is TGTGCCAGCAGGCAGGGTAATCAGCCCCAGCATTTT. It codes for CASRQGNQPQHF.

This chain connects TRBV18 to TRBJ1-2; D not certain. The V and J ends lost 1 base and 7 bases respectively, with 22 bases between them. Germline V gene lookup returns CDR1 KGHSH and CDR2 LQKENI. This CDR3 is 17 amino acids long. The CDR3: CASSPLQPPGNVTGYTF. The CDR3 DNA sequence: TGTGCCAGCTCACCACTGCAACCCCCGGGAAATGTTACTGGCTACACCTTC.

The V gene is TRBV27, the J gene TRBJ1-4; 9 nucleotides align to TRBD1. The length of the CDR3 is 15 residues. Unmatched junction bases numbered 5, after V lost 4 bases and J lost 5 bases. CDR1 MNHEY and CDR2 SMNVEV come from the germline V gene (reference sequence). For the CDR3, the DNA is TGTGCCAGCAGTTCCCCGGGGACAGGGAATGAAAAACTGTTTTTT. It encodes CASSSPGTGNEKLFF.

The CDR3 nucleotides are TGTGCCAGCAGCCAAGTTCAGGCAGAGACTAACTATGGCTACACCTTC. Encoded protein: CASSQVQAETNYGYTF. The chain employs TRBV3-1 (or the pseudogene TRBV3-2) and TRBJ1-2, with D hard to call. V was cut by 1 base and J by 0 bases, with 12 bases left in between. The CDR3 loop spans 16 amino acids. Per the germline V gene, CDR1 is LGHDT and CDR2 is YNNKEL (reference sequence).

This clone was detected only once. The chain has TRBV6-6 and TRBJ1-1; D uncertain. The V end lost 6 bases, the J end lost 0 bases, and 14 bases lay between the germline ends. This CDR3 is built from 15 residues. Germline V gene lookup returns CDR1 MNHNY and CDR2 SVGAGI (reference sequence). The CDR3 loop is CASSQAPNMNTEAFF. The CDR3 coding sequence is TGTGCCAGCAGCCAGGCGCCAAACATGAACACTGAAGCTTTCTTT.

This chain connects TRBV6-1 to TRBJ2-3, with a tentative D call TRBD1 (5 bases). The CDR3 contains 16 residues. CDR1 and CDR2 (germline): MNHNS, SASEGT. V was trimmed by 4 bases and J by 0 bases, leaving 14 bases between them. The CDR3 region is CASSVGQVGSTDTQYF. As DNA, the CDR3 is TGTGCCAGCAGTGTAGGACAAGTGGGGAGCACAGATACGCAGTATTTT.

The J gene is TRBJ1-1, the V gene TRBV15; D is uncertain. Trimming shortened V by 7 bases and J by 3 bases, and 21 bases separated the two germline ends. This CDR3 has 16 residues. Germline CDR1 and CDR2: LNHNV and YYDKDF (reference sequence). CDR3 loop: CATTTVFRPSDTEAFF. The CDR3 DNA sequence: TGTGCCACCACCACAGTTTTTAGACCTTCTGACACTGAAGCTTTCTTT.

This chain links TRBV6-5 with TRBJ2-5; 12 bases align to TRBD1. The CDR3 totals 15 residues. After removal of 6 bases from V and 5 bases from J, the junction contained 7 bases not matched to a gene. CDR1 and CDR2 (germline): MNHEY, SVGAGI. CDR3 bases: TGTGCCAGCAGCCGGGACAGGGGGCTTCGGGAGACCCAGTACTTC. It translates to CASSRDRGLRETQYF.

In DNA, the CDR3 is TGCGCCAGCAGCCAAGGAAACAGGGGGTCTGAAGCTTTCTTT. Translation: CASSQGNRGSEAFF. The chain links TRBV4-1 to TRBJ1-1; TRBD1 aligns across 8 bases. Germline values: CDR1 MGHRA, CDR2 YSYEKL. The CDR3 consists of 14 residues. The ends lost 1 base at V and 6 bases at J; junction bases unmatched: 4.